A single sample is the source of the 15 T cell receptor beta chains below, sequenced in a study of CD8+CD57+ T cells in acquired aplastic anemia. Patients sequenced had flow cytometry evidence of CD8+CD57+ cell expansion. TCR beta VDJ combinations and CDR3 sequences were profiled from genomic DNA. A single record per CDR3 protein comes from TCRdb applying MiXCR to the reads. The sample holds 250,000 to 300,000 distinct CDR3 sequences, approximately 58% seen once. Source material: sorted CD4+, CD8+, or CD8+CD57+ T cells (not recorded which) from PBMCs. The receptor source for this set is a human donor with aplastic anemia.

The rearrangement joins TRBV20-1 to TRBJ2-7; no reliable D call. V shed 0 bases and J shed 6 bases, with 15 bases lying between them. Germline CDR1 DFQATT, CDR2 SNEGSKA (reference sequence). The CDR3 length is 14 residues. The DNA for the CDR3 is TGCAGTGCTAGAGATCCAAAACTAAATGGCGAGCAGTACTTC. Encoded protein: CSARDPKLNGEQYF.

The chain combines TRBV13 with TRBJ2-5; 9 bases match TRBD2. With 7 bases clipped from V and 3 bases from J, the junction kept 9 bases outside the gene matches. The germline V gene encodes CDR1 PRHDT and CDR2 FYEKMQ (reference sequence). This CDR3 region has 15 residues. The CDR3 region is CASTWERGVEETQYF. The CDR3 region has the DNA TGTGCCAGCACCTGGGAGCGGGGGGTTGAAGAGACCCAGTACTTC.

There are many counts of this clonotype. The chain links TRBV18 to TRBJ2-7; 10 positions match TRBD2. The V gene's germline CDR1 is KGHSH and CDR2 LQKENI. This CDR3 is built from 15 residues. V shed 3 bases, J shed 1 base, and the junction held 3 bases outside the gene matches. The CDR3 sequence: CASSPSGRSSYEQYF. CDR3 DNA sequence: TGTGCCAGCTCACCTAGCGGGAGGTCTTCCTACGAGCAGTACTTC. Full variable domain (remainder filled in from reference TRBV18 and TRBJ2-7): NAGVMQNPRHLVRRRGQEARLRCSPMKGHSHVYWYRQLPEEGLKFMVYLQKENIIDESGMPKERFSAEFPKEGPSILRIQQVVRGDSAAYFCASSPSGRSSYEQYFGPGTRLTVT.

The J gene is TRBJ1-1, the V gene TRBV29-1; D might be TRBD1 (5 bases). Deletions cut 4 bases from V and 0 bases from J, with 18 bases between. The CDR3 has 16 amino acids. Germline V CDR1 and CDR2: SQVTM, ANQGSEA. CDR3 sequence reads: CSVVGTLGDVNTEAFF. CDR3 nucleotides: TGCAGCGTTGTCGGTACGTTAGGGGACGTGAACACTGAAGCTTTCTTT.

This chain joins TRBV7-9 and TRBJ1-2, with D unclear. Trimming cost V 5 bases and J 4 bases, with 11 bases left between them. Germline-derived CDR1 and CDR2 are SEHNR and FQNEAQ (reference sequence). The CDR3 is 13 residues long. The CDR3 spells CASSEGPSYGYTF. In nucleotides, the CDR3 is TGTGCCAGCAGCGAAGGACCCTCCTATGGCTACACCTTC.

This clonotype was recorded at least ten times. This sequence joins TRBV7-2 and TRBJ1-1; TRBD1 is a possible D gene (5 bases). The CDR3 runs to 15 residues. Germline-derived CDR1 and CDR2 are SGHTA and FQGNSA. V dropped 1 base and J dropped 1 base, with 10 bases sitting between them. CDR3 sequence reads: CASSLVLTANTEAFF. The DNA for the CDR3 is TGTGCCAGCAGCTTAGTTTTGACAGCGAACACTGAAGCTTTCTTT.

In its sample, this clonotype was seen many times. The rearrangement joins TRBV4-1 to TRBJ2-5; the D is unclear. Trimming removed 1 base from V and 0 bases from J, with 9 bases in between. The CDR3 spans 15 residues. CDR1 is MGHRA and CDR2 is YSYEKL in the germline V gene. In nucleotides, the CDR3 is TGCGCCAGCAGCCAAGGGGGTTGGTACCAAGAGACCCAGTACTTC. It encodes CASSQGGWYQETQYF.

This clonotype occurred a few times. In DNA, the CDR3 is TGTGCCAGTAGATCCAGGGGAGATTCACCCCTCCACTTT. It yields the protein CASRSRGDSPLHF. The chain is built from TRBV19 and TRBJ1-6, with D tentatively TRBD1 (6 bases). Trimming took off 6 bases at V and 8 bases at J, with 11 bases between the two ends. Germline V CDR1 and CDR2: LNHDA, SQIVND (reference sequence). This CDR3 is 13 amino acids long. The variable domain in full, with the rest retrieved from reference TRBV19 and TRBJ1-6, is DGGITQSPKYLFRKEGQNVTLSCEQNLNHDAMYWYRQDPGQGLRLIYYSQIVNDFQKGDIAEGYSVSREKKESFPLTVTSAQKNPTAFYLCASRSRGDSPLHFGNGTRLTVT.

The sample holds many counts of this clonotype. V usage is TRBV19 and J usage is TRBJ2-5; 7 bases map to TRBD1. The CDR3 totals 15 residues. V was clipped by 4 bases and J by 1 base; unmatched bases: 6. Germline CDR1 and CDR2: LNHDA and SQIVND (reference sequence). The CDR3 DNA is TGTGCCAGTAGTAACCTAGGGACAGCCCAAGAGACCCAGTACTTC. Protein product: CASSNLGTAQETQYF.

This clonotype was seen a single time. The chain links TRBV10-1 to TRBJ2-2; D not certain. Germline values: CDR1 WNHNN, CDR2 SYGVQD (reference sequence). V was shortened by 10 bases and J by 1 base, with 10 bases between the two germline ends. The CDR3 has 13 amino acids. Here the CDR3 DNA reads TGCGCCATCCAGTCGGAGAACACCGGGGAGCTGTTTTTT. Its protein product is CAIQSENTGELFF.

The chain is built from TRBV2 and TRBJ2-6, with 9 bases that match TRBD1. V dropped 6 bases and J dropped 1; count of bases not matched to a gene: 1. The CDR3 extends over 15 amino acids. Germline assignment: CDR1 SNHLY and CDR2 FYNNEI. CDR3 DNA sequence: TGTGCCAGCAGCGACAGGGGGTCTGGGGCCAACGTCCTGACTTTC. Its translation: CASSDRGSGANVLTF.

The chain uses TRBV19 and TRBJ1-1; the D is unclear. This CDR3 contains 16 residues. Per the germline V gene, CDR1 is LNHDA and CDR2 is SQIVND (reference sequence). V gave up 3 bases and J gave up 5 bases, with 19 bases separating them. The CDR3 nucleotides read TGTGCCAGTAGTATCCTACTAGCGGACGGTTGGACTGAAGCTTTCTTT. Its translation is CASSILLADGWTEAFF. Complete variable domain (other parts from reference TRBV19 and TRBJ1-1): DGGITQSPKYLFRKEGQNVTLSCEQNLNHDAMYWYRQDPGQGLRLIYYSQIVNDFQKGDIAEGYSVSREKKESFPLTVTSAQKNPTAFYLCASSILLADGWTEAFFGQGTRLTVV.

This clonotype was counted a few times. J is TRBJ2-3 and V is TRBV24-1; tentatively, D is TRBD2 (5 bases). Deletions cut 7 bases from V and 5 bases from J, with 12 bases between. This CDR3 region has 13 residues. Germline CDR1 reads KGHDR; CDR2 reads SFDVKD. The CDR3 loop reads CATSTRAVDTQYF. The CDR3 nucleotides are TGTGCCACCAGCACTAGAGCAGTAGATACGCAGTATTTT.

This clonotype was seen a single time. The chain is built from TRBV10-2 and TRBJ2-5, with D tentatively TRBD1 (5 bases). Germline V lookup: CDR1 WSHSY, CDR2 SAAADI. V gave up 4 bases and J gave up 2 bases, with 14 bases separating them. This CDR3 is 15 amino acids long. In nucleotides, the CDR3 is TGCGCCAGCAGTGTCCTTTTCGACAGACAAGAGACCCAGTACTTC. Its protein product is CASSVLFDRQETQYF.

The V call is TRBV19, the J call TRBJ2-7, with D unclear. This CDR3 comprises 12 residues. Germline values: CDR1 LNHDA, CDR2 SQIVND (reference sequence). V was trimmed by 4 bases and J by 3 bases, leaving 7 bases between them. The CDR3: CASSSASYEQYF. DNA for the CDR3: TGTGCCAGTAGTAGCGCCAGCTACGAGCAGTACTTC.